The rows below give T cell receptor beta chains drawn from one sample of a study of T cell responses to AZD1222 COVID-19 vaccine. TCRdb keeps only in-frame clones here, not all; method: immunoSEQ multiplex PCR. This table has 90,000 to 95,000 clones, approximately 91% appearing once. The input for sequencing was peripheral blood, taken on day 0 of AZD1222 vaccination. These receptors were collected from an adult in good health. Each CDR3 is given with its conserved first and last residue. The D gene is left open where the match is weak. Only part of the rows carry a size: once, few, many, or a class if the clone is expanded.

j_call | d_call | clone_size | v_call | cdr3_nt | cdr3_aa
TRBJ2-1 | - | - | TRBV5-6 | TGTGCCAGCAGCTTGTACAGGGCAGGCTACAATGAGCAGTTCTTC | CASSLYRAGYNEQFF
TRBJ1-2 | - | - | TRBV6-2/TRBV6-3 | TGTGCCAGCAGCCAGACAGGCCTCTATGGCTACACCTTC | CASSQTGLYGYTF
TRBJ1-2 | - | - | TRBV14 | TGTGCCAGCAGCCAAGGCCGTTGGGCAGGGGACGGCTACACCTTC | CASSQGRWAGDGYTF
TRBJ1-2 | - | - | TRBV7-9 | TGTGCCAGCAGCTTAGGTCTGGGTAGGGATAACTATGGCTACACCTTC | CASSLGLGRDNYGYTF
TRBJ2-1 | TRBD1 | - | TRBV7-9 | TGTGCCAGCAGCTTGGGACAGGGGGCTCGCGAGCAGTTCTTC | CASSLGQGAREQFF
TRBJ2-3 | - | - | TRBV6-2/TRBV6-3 | TGTGCCAGCAGTTACCCCGGGGCGGGCACAGATACGCAGTATTTT | CASSYPGAGTDTQYF
TRBJ1-2 | - | - | TRBV5-1 | TGCGCCAGCAGCACCGGACCCGGGGTAGAACGAGGCTACACCTTC | CASSTGPGVERGYTF
TRBJ1-3 | TRBD1 | few | TRBV30 | TGTGCCTGGACTAGGACAGGCCGTGGAAACACCATATATTTT | CAWTRTGRGNTIYF
TRBJ1-1 | - | - | TRBV30 | TGTGCCTGGAGTGTATACAGGGCCACTGAAGCTTTCTTT | CAWSVYRATEAFF
TRBJ2-7 | - | - | TRBV5-1 | TGCGCCAGCAGGCCGTCAGGGGACGAGCAGTACTTC | CASRPSGDEQYF
TRBJ2-1 | TRBD2 | - | TRBV5-4 | TGTGCCAGCAGCTTGATTGGACTAGCGAACAATGAGCAGTTCTTC | CASSLIGLANNEQFF